The following is a T cell receptor beta chain sequence with its context. Its antigen is as yet unknown. The data originate from a study of T cells after posttransplantation cyclophosphamide. V dropped 2 bases and J dropped 7 bases, with 12 bases sitting between them. The CDR3 contains 13 residues. The germline V gene encodes CDR1 GTSNPN and CDR2 SVGIG (reference sequence). TCRdb keeps only in-frame clones here, not all; method: immunoSEQ multiplex PCR. Altogether some 53,000 clones are present, around 83% being singletons, with the ten largest covering about 2.6%. Regarding the study as a whole: Recipient CMV seropositivity and CMV reactivation strongly tracked TRB clonality.

The genes are TRBV30 and TRBJ1-5; D possibly corresponds to TRBD1 (5 bases). The sequence derives from a man under 40 with a blood cancer, CMV-positive, and with a related stem cell donor. Material: PBMCs. CDR3 in amino acids: CAWSFGGDQPQHF. The CDR3 nucleotides read TGTGCCTGGAGTTTTGGGGGGGACCAGCCCCAGCATTTT.